This passage covers 7 T cell receptor beta chains from one sample sequenced in a study of cytomegalovirus exposure and HLA in healthy donors. In the PCR, 60 Vbeta and 13 Jbeta primers were used. Only in-frame clones appear in the TCRdb table, and some are missing; sequencing was by immunoSEQ multiplex PCR. Among approximately 180,000 clones listed, around 75% were seen once. Sequenced: PBMCs. Every receptor here comes from a woman under 40 in good health and CMV-seronegative.

The rearrangement joins TRBV27 to TRBJ2-1, with 7 positions matching TRBD2. This CDR3 region has 14 residues. The trim removed 5 bases at V and 5 bases at J, leaving 6 bases unmatched. Germline lookup yields CDR1 MNHEY and CDR2 SMNVEV (reference sequence). The CDR3 is CASSLVLANNEQFF. The CDR3 nucleotides are TGTGCCAGCAGTCTGGTACTAGCGAACAATGAGCAGTTCTTC.

The sample holds one count of this clone. The chain uses TRBV6-4 and TRBJ1-1; D call uncertain. Trimming shortened V by 2 bases and J by 2 bases, and 6 bases separated the two germline ends. The CDR3 is 13 residues long. The germline CDR1 and CDR2 sequences are MRHNA and SNTAGT. In DNA form, the CDR3 reads TGTGCCAGCAGTGACGGCTTAAACACTGAAGCTTTCTTT. It codes for CASSDGLNTEAFF.

In this sample, this clone turned up once. The J gene is TRBJ1-1, the V gene TRBV7-3; D is ambiguous. There are 13 residues in the CDR3. CDR1 and CDR2 from the germline V gene are SGHTA and FQGTGA. Trimming left V 5 bases short and J 4 bases short, with 11 bases between. CDR3 residues: CASSLGLTTEAFF. For the CDR3, the DNA is TGTGCCAGCAGCCTCGGACTCACCACTGAAGCTTTCTTT.

This clone was seen a few times. The chain carries TRBV6-5 and TRBJ1-2, with 8 nucleotides matching TRBD1. CDR1 and CDR2 (germline): MNHEY, SVGAGI. There are 13 residues in the CDR3. The ends lost 8 bases at V and 6 bases at J; junction bases unmatched: 8. Here the CDR3 reads CASWVGTGNGYTF. CDR3 nucleotides: TGTGCCAGCTGGGTGGGGACAGGAAATGGCTACACCTTC.

The CDR3, as DNA: TGTGCCAGCAGCTTCGGGGTCACGGGGAACTATGGCTACACCTTC. Its translation is CASSFGVTGNYGYTF. This chain uses TRBV7-2 with TRBJ1-2; D gene ambiguous. From germline, CDR1 is SGHTA and CDR2 FQGNSA. Trimming took 3 bases from V and 2 from J, leaving 13 bases between them. This CDR3 has 15 residues.

The chain couples TRBV11-2 to TRBJ2-6; perhaps TRBD1 as D (6 bases). V dropped 5 bases and J dropped 2 bases, with 13 bases sitting between them. Per germline, CDR1 SGHAT and CDR2 FQNNGV. The CDR3 totals 16 residues. The CDR3 DNA reads TGTGCCAGCAGCCCGAGCGAGGGGGCTGGGGCCAACGTCCTGACTTTC. This translates into CASSPSEGAGANVLTF.

The chain combines TRBV27 with TRBJ1-2; the D gene is possibly TRBD1 (5 bases). This CDR3 has 14 residues. The germline V and J ends were trimmed by 3 bases and 6 bases, with 14 bases remaining between them. The V gene's germline CDR1 is MNHEY and CDR2 SMNVEV (reference sequence). CDR3 sequence: CASSFAGESDGYTF. Written as DNA, the CDR3 is TGTGCCAGCAGTTTCGCGGGGGAGTCTGATGGCTACACCTTC.